The present T cell receptor beta chain was sequenced within a study of T cell responses to AZD1222 COVID-19 vaccine. Germline-derived CDR1 and CDR2 are SGDLS and YYNGEE. CDR3 length: 16 residues. The ends were cut back, 3 bases at V and 5 bases at J, with 15 bases in the middle. Whole-study findings and limits: Just 5 to 7 people given AZD1222 tested seropositive at baseline. Spike was spanned by vaccine-associated CD4 TCRs, which were dominant at 160-218 and 743-854.

A word on this clone: What it binds is unknown.

The table came from immunoSEQ multiplex PCR; TCRdb's copy has only in-frame clones and leaves some out. Of about 100,000 clones in the sample, over 75% were seen once. This sample comprised peripheral blood, obtained 28 days after the second AZD1222 dose. This clonotype originated in an adult who received the AZD1222 COVID-19 vaccine. The chain joins TRBV9 to TRBJ1-6; a weak D match, TRBD1 (5 bases). The DNA of the CDR3 is TGTGCCAGCAGCGGCGGGGCCGGGACGGATAATTCACCCCTCCACTTT. This sequence encodes CASSGGAGTDNSPLHF.